This entry lists 26 T cell receptor beta chains sequenced from one sample in a study of cytomegalovirus exposure and HLA in healthy donors. Amplification used 60 Vbeta primers and 13 Jbeta primers. Profiling relied on immunoSEQ multiplex PCR, and the TCRdb table lists in-frame clones only, not all of them. Among over 100,000 clones listed, under 80% were seen once. Material for sequencing was PBMCs. The receptors originated from a woman in her 50s in good health and CMV-seropositive.

This clone is categorized as medium-sized. The CDR3 coding sequence is TGTGCCAGCAGCTTAGAAGGGCCCCCCAACAGGGTCGGGTACGAGCAGTACTTC. Translation: CASSLEGPPNRVGYEQYF. The chain recombines TRBV7-9 with TRBJ2-7; D may be TRBD1 (6 bases). V was cut by 1 base and J by 4 bases, with 23 bases left in between. The CDR3 has 18 residues. The V gene's germline CDR1 is SEHNR and CDR2 FQNEAQ (reference sequence).

The genes are TRBV2 and TRBJ1-2, with no clear D. The CDR3 contains 14 residues. The V end was cut by 5 bases, the J end by 3 bases, with 13 bases between. The germline gives CDR1 SNHLY, CDR2 FYNNEI. CDR3 residues: CASSYRTGYYGYTF. The CDR3 bases are TGTGCCAGCAGTTACCGGACGGGGTACTATGGCTACACCTTC.

This clone was seen just once. The chain is built from TRBV7-2 and TRBJ2-5, with 9 bases matching TRBD2. Per germline, CDR1 SGHTA and CDR2 FQGNSA. Losses at the gene ends were 5 bases for V and 2 bases for J; bases not matched to a gene: 15. The CDR3 contains 18 residues. CDR3 nucleotides: TGTGCCAGCAGCGACACCCCCGCCGGGACTAGCAGGCAAGAGACCCAGTACTTC. It specifies CASSDTPAGTSRQETQYF.

This chain links TRBV7-2 with TRBJ2-1; D is unresolved. Germline-derived CDR1 and CDR2 are SGHTA and FQGNSA. V gave up 4 bases and J gave up 5 bases, with 6 bases separating them. CDR3 length: 12 residues. Here the CDR3 DNA reads TGTGCCAGCAGCTCAGATGACAATGAGCAGTTCTTC. Amino acids: CASSSDDNEQFF.

This chain uses TRBV27 with TRBJ1-1, with D hard to call. Germline values: CDR1 MNHEY, CDR2 SMNVEV (reference sequence). The CDR3 spans 17 residues. Trimming cost V 3 bases and J 0 bases, with 17 bases left between them. CDR3 in DNA: TGTGCCAGCAGTTTGGGAGGGAAAGGTAAGGTGAACACTGAAGCTTTCTTT. Residues: CASSLGGKGKVNTEAFF.

This clone was picked up one time. The junction shows a germline mismatch at one end, possibly a read error. This sequence joins TRBV7-9 and TRBJ1-5; 8 bases fit TRBD1. The CDR3 covers 19 residues. CDR1 is SEHNR, CDR2 FQNEAQ, per germline (reference sequence). Here the CDR3 reads CSSSLGAVGRGLGNQPQHF. The DNA of the CDR3 is TGTTCCAGCAGCTTAGGGGCGGTAGGCAGGGGGCTAGGCAATCAGCCCCAGCATTTT.

The CDR3 DNA is TGTGCCAGCAGCCAAGATGTGGCTAGCGGGGTCTATTGGGATACGCAGTATTTT. Amino acids: CASSQDVASGVYWDTQYF. This chain links TRBV14 with TRBJ2-3, with 9 bases lining up with TRBD2. Germline CDR1 is SGHDN and CDR2 is FVKESK. This CDR3 comprises 18 residues. The ends lost 0 bases at V and 6 bases at J; junction bases unmatched: 13.

About this clone itself: Other DNA sequences from this sample encode an identical CDR3 as well. The CDR3 sequence: CASSLRTENTEAFF. CDR3 nucleotides: TGTGCCAGTAGTCTCAGAACAGAGAACACTGAAGCTTTCTTT. The chain carries TRBV19 and TRBJ1-1, with D uncertain. The length of the CDR3 is 14 residues. Germline V gene lookup returns CDR1 LNHDA and CDR2 SQIVND (reference sequence). Trimming stripped 5 bases from V and 1 base from J, with 11 bases between.

The genes are TRBV27 and TRBJ2-7, with 8 bases lining up with TRBD2. Germline V CDR1 and CDR2: MNHEY, SMNVEV (reference sequence). The CDR3 length is 12 residues. The V and J ends lost 5 bases and 9 bases, in that order; junction bases with no gene match: 6. CDR3 bases: TGTGCCAGCAGTCCGGGGGGGTCGGTGCAGTACTTC. This translates into CASSPGGSVQYF.

The chain couples TRBV6-6 to TRBJ2-2; D possibly corresponds to TRBD2 (5 bases). Germline CDR1 MNHNY, CDR2 SVGAGI (reference sequence). V lost 10 bases and J lost 1, with 19 bases in between. The CDR3 is 16 amino acids. This chain's CDR3 is CATTSGLVMNTGELFF. The CDR3 region has the DNA TGTGCCACAACCTCCGGACTGGTAATGAACACCGGGGAGCTGTTTTTT.

The chain employs TRBV15 and TRBJ2-3; 12 bases agree with TRBD2. Germline CDR1 LNHNV, CDR2 YYDKDF (reference sequence). The CDR3 is 16 amino acids. Trimming took 5 bases from V and 5 from J; bases not matched to a gene: 8. The CDR3 DNA follows: TGTGCCACCAGCGAGCAACGACTAGCGGGAGTAGATACGCAGTATTTT. Protein: CATSEQRLAGVDTQYF. Drawing the rest from reference TRBV15 and TRBJ2-3, the complete variable domain is DAMVIQNPRYQVTQFGKPVTLSCSQTLNHNVMYWYQQKSSQAPKLLFHYYDKDFNNEADTPDNFQSRRPNTSFCFLDIRSPGLGDTAMYLCATSEQRLAGVDTQYFGPGTRLTVL.

The V call is TRBV18, the J call TRBJ1-1, with TRBD1 matching 7 bases. Per the germline V gene, CDR1 is KGHSH and CDR2 is LQKENI. The length of the CDR3 is 13 residues. V lost 6 bases to trimming and J lost 1 base; unmatched junction nucleotides: 2. CDR3 sequence reads: CASSRQGNTEAFF. Here the CDR3 DNA reads TGTGCCAGCTCTCGACAGGGGAACACTGAAGCTTTCTTT. The full variable domain, rest sourced from reference TRBV18 and TRBJ1-1, is NAGVMQNPRHLVRRRGQEARLRCSPMKGHSHVYWYRQLPEEGLKFMVYLQKENIIDESGMPKERFSAEFPKEGPSILRIQQVVRGDSAAYFCASSRQGNTEAFFGQGTRLTVV.

The chain joins TRBV6-6 to TRBJ2-5; the D gene is possibly TRBD1 (5 bases). There are 13 residues in the CDR3. Germline lookup yields CDR1 MNHNY and CDR2 SVGAGI (reference sequence). V dropped 6 bases and J dropped 4 bases, with 12 bases sitting between them. The CDR3 sequence: CASSPTERETQYF. The DNA of the CDR3 is TGTGCCAGCAGCCCGACAGAACGAGAGACCCAGTACTTC.

J is TRBJ2-3 and V is TRBV6-6; 11 bases line up with TRBD1. V shed 5 bases, J shed 3 bases, and the junction held 7 bases outside the gene matches. This CDR3 region has 16 residues. Per the germline V gene, CDR1 is MNHNY and CDR2 is SVGAGI (reference sequence). CDR3 in DNA: TGTGCCAGCAGTAAGCGGACAGGGGGCGTGACAGATACGCAGTATTTT. As protein: CASSKRTGGVTDTQYF.

The CDR3 loop is CSVAAGEGTQYF. The CDR3 nucleotides read TGCAGCGTCGCCGCGGGAGAGGGTACGCAGTATTTT. V usage is TRBV29-1 and J usage is TRBJ2-3, with 7 nucleotides matching TRBD2. Germline V CDR1 and CDR2: SQVTM, ANQGSEA. V dropped 6 bases and J dropped 8; count of bases not matched to a gene: 8. CDR3 length equals 12 residues.

The rearrangement joins TRBV6-1 to TRBJ2-5; a weak D match, TRBD2 (5 bases). CDR3 size: 15 residues. V gave up 4 bases and J gave up 5 bases, with 17 bases separating them. Germline V lookup: CDR1 MNHNS, CDR2 SASEGT. CDR3 sequence (DNA): TGTGCCAGCAGTGGATACCATTTGGAGGCGGAGACCCAGTACTTC. Protein sequence: CASSGYHLEAETQYF.

The chain employs TRBV28 and TRBJ2-3, with D tentatively TRBD1 (8 bases). The CDR3 is 17 residues long. V shed 3 bases and J shed 3 bases, with 19 bases lying between them. Germline V gene lookup returns CDR1 MDHEN and CDR2 SYDVKM. This chain's CDR3 is CASSFRTGRGMTDTQYF. The CDR3 nucleotides read TGTGCCAGCAGTTTCAGGACAGGGAGGGGTATGACAGATACGCAGTATTTT. The variable domain in full, with the rest retrieved from reference TRBV28 and TRBJ2-3, is DVKVTQSSRYLVKRTGEKVFLECVQDMDHENMFWYRQDPGLGLRLIYFSYDVKMKEKGDIPEGYSVSREKKERFSLILESASTNQTSMYLCASSFRTGRGMTDTQYFGPGTRLTVL.

This chain joins TRBV7-3 and TRBJ2-3, with 12 positions matching TRBD2. CDR1 is SGHTA and CDR2 is FQGTGA in the germline V gene. The junction had 5 bases not matched to a gene; V was cut back by 2 bases and J by 2 bases. The CDR3 is made up of 17 amino acids. CDR3 region: CASSLYGTSGLTDTQYF. For the CDR3, the DNA is TGTGCCAGCAGCTTATATGGGACTAGCGGGCTCACAGATACGCAGTATTTT. Full variable domain (remainder filled in from reference TRBV7-3 and TRBJ2-3): GAGVSQTPSNKVTEKGKYVELRCDPISGHTALYWYRQSLGQGPEFLIYFQGTGAADDSGLPNDRFFAVRPEGSVSTLKIQRTERGDSAVYLCASSLYGTSGLTDTQYFGPGTRLTVL.

The V and J genes are TRBV7-2 and TRBJ2-2, with 14 positions matching TRBD2. CDR3 length equals 17 residues. Germline V gene data show CDR1 as SGHTA and CDR2 as FQGNSA. V was pared by 1 base and J by 6 bases, with 4 bases of the junction left unmatched. CDR3 DNA sequence: TGTGCCAGCAGCTTAGGGGGACTAGCGGGAGTCCCCGGGGAGCTGTTTTTT. Encoded protein: CASSLGGLAGVPGELFF.

The chain combines TRBV5-6 with TRBJ2-2; possibly TRBD2 for D (5 bases). Per germline, CDR1 SGHDT and CDR2 YYEEEE. The CDR3 extends over 14 amino acids. V lost 0 bases, J lost 6 bases, and 9 bases lay in between. Here the CDR3 reads CASSLGGAAGELFF. CDR3 nucleotides: TGTGCCAGCAGCTTGGGAGGAGCGGCCGGGGAGCTGTTTTTT.

This chain's CDR3 is CSVLGDEQFF. CDR3 nucleotides: TGCAGCGTTCTAGGAGATGAGCAGTTCTTC. This chain joins TRBV29-1 and TRBJ2-1; no firm D call. Germline assignment: CDR1 SQVTM and CDR2 ANQGSEA. The CDR3 spans 10 residues. V lost 5 bases to trimming and J lost 8 bases, with 7 bases between them.

The chain employs TRBV5-1 and TRBJ1-1; 8 bases are a match to TRBD1. Germline assignment: CDR1 SGHRS and CDR2 YFSETQ. Trimming at V came to 0 bases and at J to 4 bases, leaving 2 bases not matched to a gene. The CDR3 extends over 14 amino acids. Here the CDR3 reads CASSLVQGATEAFF. The CDR3 nucleotides are TGCGCCAGCAGCTTGGTCCAGGGGGCCACTGAAGCTTTCTTT.

The chain joins TRBV9 to TRBJ1-1; possibly TRBD1 for D (6 bases). This CDR3 spans 14 amino acids. The ends were cut back, 0 bases at V and 2 bases at J, with 8 bases in the middle. CDR1 and CDR2 (germline): SGDLS, YYNGEE. The CDR3 loop is CASSVGTANTEAFF. CDR3 bases: TGTGCCAGCAGCGTAGGGACAGCCAACACTGAAGCTTTCTTT.

The chain links TRBV5-1 to TRBJ2-7; 9 nucleotides align to TRBD1. Per germline, CDR1 SGHRS and CDR2 YFSETQ. Unmatched junction bases numbered 6, after V lost 7 bases and J lost 4 bases. CDR3 length equals 13 residues. The CDR3 here is CASGEQGAYEQYF. The CDR3 nucleotides are TGCGCCAGCGGGGAACAGGGGGCTTACGAGCAGTACTTC.

This clone was detected once. The chain employs TRBV6-6 and TRBJ1-2; perhaps TRBD1 as D (6 bases). The CDR3 runs to 15 residues. V shed 5 bases and J shed 0 bases, with 13 bases lying between them. Germline V gives CDR1 MNHNY, CDR2 SVGAGI (reference sequence). The CDR3 here is CASSPRGGPNYGYTF. The DNA of the CDR3 is TGTGCCAGCAGTCCCCGGGGGGGGCCTAACTATGGCTACACCTTC.

The rearrangement joins TRBV10-3 to TRBJ2-3, with D hard to call. V lost 0 bases to trimming and J lost 1 base, with 11 bases between them. The V gene's germline CDR1 is ENHRY and CDR2 SYGVKD. This CDR3 has 16 amino acids. The CDR3 loop reads CAISESKGGRTDTQYF. The CDR3 DNA reads as TGTGCCATCAGTGAGTCGAAAGGCGGCCGCACAGATACGCAGTATTTT.